This T cell receptor (beta chain) comes out of a study of CD8 T cells in Susac syndrome. Blood CD8+ and CD4+ T cells underwent high-throughput TCR beta sequencing. The germline V gene has CDR1 SGHVS and CDR2 FNYEAQ. The length of the CDR3 is 14 residues. Trimming pared 5 bases from V and 0 bases from J, leaving 10 bases between. Reverse transcription of roughly 0.45 to 1 ug RNA was performed with random hexamers. Amplification of TCR beta CDR3 was carried out by immunoSEQ multiplex PCR, which covered 54 Vbeta and 13 Jbeta segments. Via MiXCR, TCRdb re-called the immunoSEQ multiplex PCR reads, giving one row per CDR3 protein. The sample contains about 280,000 distinct CDR3 sequences, 70% to 90% of which appear only once.

The sample was CD8+ T cells from PBMCs. The sequence derives from a human donor with multiple sclerosis. This chain links TRBV7-6 with TRBJ2-5; D remains ambiguous. The CDR3 is CASSIRLYQETQYF. DNA for the CDR3: TGTGCCAGCAGCATTCGACTGTACCAAGAGACCCAGTACTTC.